Listed below are T cell receptor beta chains from one sample, sequenced in a study of T cell repertoires in cytomegalovirus infection. TCRdb analysed the reads with MiXCR anew, one entry per CDR3 protein. Here the sample spans around 180,000 distinct CDR3 sequences, about 30% being singletons. The sample comprised PBMCs. The source of these receptors is a human donor in good health (CMV status not recorded). Some clones in this sample may be carry-over from other donors' samples. Both conserved end residues are part of each CDR3. Fields, in order: clone size, V gene, J gene, D gene, CDR3 DNA, CDR3 protein. D genes are given only for firm matches. A clone size is listed for some rows: how often the clone was seen (once, few, many), or a class if it is expanded.

size: -
V: TRBV2
J: TRBJ1-2
D: TRBD1
DNA: TGTGCCAGCAGAGCCGGGACAGCTGGTGGCTACACCTTC
CDR3: CASRAGTAGGYTF

size: -
V: TRBV19
J: TRBJ1-1
D: -
DNA: TGTGCCAGTAGTGGGCAGGACCCGAACACTGAAGCTTTCTTT
CDR3: CASSGQDPNTEAFF

size: few
V: TRBV6-2/TRBV6-3
J: TRBJ1-6
D: -
DNA: TGTGCCAGCAGTTATCAGGGCCCGAGCGGGTCCTATAATTCACCCCTCCACTTT
CDR3: CASSYQGPSGSYNSPLHF

size: many
V: TRBV12-3/TRBV12-4
J: TRBJ2-3
D: TRBD1
DNA: TGTGCCAGCAGTTTAGGACAGGGGAGCACAGATACGCAGTATTTT
CDR3: CASSLGQGSTDTQYF

size: -
V: TRBV12-3/TRBV12-4
J: TRBJ1-5
D: -
DNA: TGTGCCAGCACAACCGGTAGTAGCAATCAGCCCCAGCATTTT
CDR3: CASTTGSSNQPQHF

size: -
V: TRBV12-5
J: TRBJ1-5
D: -
DNA: TGTGCTAGTGGTTTCAGGGTGGGCAGGGGTTTCAATCAGCCCCAGCATTTT
CDR3: CASGFRVGRGFNQPQHF

size: -
V: TRBV11-3
J: TRBJ2-3
D: TRBD1
DNA: TGTGCCAGCAGCATGGACAGGGCATTGGATACGCAGTATTTT
CDR3: CASSMDRALDTQYF

size: -
V: TRBV20-1
J: TRBJ2-2
D: TRBD2
DNA: TGCAGTGCTAGAGATTGGACTAGCGGGGATGGCGGGGAGCTGTTTTTT
CDR3: CSARDWTSGDGGELFF

size: few
V: TRBV18
J: TRBJ1-4
D: -
DNA: TGTGCCAGCTCACCACCGGCTTTTAATGAAAAACTGTTTTTT
CDR3: CASSPPAFNEKLFF

size: -
V: TRBV11-2
J: TRBJ2-7
D: TRBD1
DNA: TGTGCCAGCAGCTCCCTCGACAGGGAAGGCGACGAGCAGTACTTC
CDR3: CASSSLDREGDEQYF

size: -
V: TRBV6-2/TRBV6-3
J: TRBJ2-1
D: TRBD2
DNA: TGTGCCAGCAGTTACTTAGGACTAGCGGGGGGGCCGAGATACAATGAGCAGTTCTTC
CDR3: CASSYLGLAGGPRYNEQFF